The clone carrying this T cell receptor beta chain was seen once. Here immunoSEQ multiplex PCR was the method, and the copy in TCRdb shows in-frame clones only, minus some. The sample consists of some 200,000 clones, approximately 90% of them appearing once. From germline, CDR1 is MNHEY and CDR2 SVGAGI. V was trimmed by 6 bases and J by 4 bases, leaving 12 bases between them. The CDR3 is 14 amino acids. The sample belongs to a study of blood T cell repertoires in COVID-19. This chain uses TRBV6-5 with TRBJ1-4; D ambiguous. Material: peripheral blood. The sequence was collected from a man aged 35 to 55 with active or convalescent COVID-19. The DNA of the CDR3 is TGTGCCAGCAGGAAGAGGAGTCTTAATGAAAAACTGTTTTTT. Encoded protein: CASRKRSLNEKLFF.